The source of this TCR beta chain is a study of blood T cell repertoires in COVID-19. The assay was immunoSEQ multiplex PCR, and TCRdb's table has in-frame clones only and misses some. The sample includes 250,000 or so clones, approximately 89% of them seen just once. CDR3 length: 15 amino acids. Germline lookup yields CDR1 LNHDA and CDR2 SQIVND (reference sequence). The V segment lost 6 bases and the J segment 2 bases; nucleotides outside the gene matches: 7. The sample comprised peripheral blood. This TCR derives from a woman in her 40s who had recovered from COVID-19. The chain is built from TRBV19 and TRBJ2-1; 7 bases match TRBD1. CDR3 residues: CASRTGQWAYNEQFF. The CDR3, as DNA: TGTGCCAGTAGGACAGGGCAATGGGCCTACAATGAGCAGTTCTTC. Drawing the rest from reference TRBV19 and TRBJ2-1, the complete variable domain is DGGITQSPKYLFRKEGQNVTLSCEQNLNHDAMYWYRQDPGQGLRLIYYSQIVNDFQKGDIAEGYSVSREKKESFPLTVTSAQKNPTAFYLCASRTGQWAYNEQFFGPGTRLTVL.